These 10 T cell receptor beta chains came from one sample sequenced in a study of Graves' ophthalmopathy and Graves' hyperthyroidism. Scientists amplified the TCR beta CDR3 regions from RNA transcripts. After a first-round RT-PCR with HTBI primers, a second-round multiplex PCR was run. TCRdb ran MiXCR on the multiplex PCR reads and lists one entry per CDR3 protein. Of around 1.1 million distinct CDR3 sequences detected, roughly 35% appear once; the ten largest clones hold roughly 10%. Sequenced sample: peripheral blood or thyroid tissue (not recorded which). These receptors originate from an adult man with Graves' hyperthyroidism.

This clonotype came up many times. The chain has TRBV24-1 and TRBJ1-4, with D perhaps matching TRBD1 (5 bases). The CDR3 loop spans 16 amino acids. V was clipped by 7 bases and J by 6 bases, with 20 bases between them. The V gene's germline CDR1 is KGHDR and CDR2 SFDVKD. The CDR3 DNA sequence: TGTGCCACCAGCGACAGTTCCCAAAGAGCTGATGAAAAACTGTTTTTT. Its protein product is CATSDSSQRADEKLFF.

Worth noting for this clonotype: This may be a read error, as it is one base from a much larger clone. This rearrangement joins TRBV19 to TRBJ1-5; D unresolved. CDR1 LNHDA and CDR2 SQIVND come from the germline V gene (reference sequence). CDR3 size: 15 residues. The CDR3 DNA reads TGTGCCAGTAGTTCCAATATGAATAGCGATCAGCCCCAGCATTTT. Translating gives CASSSNMNSDQPQHF.

This chain joins TRBV20-1 and TRBJ1-5, with a possible D match to TRBD1 (6 bases). The CDR3 has 15 amino acids. From germline, CDR1 is DFQATT and CDR2 SNEGSKA (reference sequence). Trimming removed 3 bases at V and 7 bases at J, with 19 bases between. The CDR3 DNA is TGCAGTGCTAGTGATAGACAGGAGGTCAACCAGCCCCAGCATTTT. The encoded protein is CSASDRQEVNQPQHF.

In its sample, this clonotype was seen many times. The chain combines TRBV9 with TRBJ2-2, with TRBD2 identical over 8 bases. Germline V gives CDR1 SGDLS, CDR2 YYNGEE. The CDR3 spans 16 residues. Trimming at V came to 3 bases and at J to 5 bases, leaving 9 bases not matched to a gene. The CDR3 bases are TGTGCCAGCAGCGGACTGAGCGGGAGTTTAACCGGGGAGCTGTTTTTT. Translated: CASSGLSGSLTGELFF.

The CDR3 reads CASSRGTGTNEQYF. CDR3 DNA: TGTGCCAGCAGCAGGGGGACAGGGACTAACGAGCAGTACTTC. This chain uses TRBV2 with TRBJ2-7; 9 bases are a match to TRBD1. CDR3 length: 14 amino acids. Looked up from germline, CDR1 is SNHLY and CDR2 is FYNNEI. J lost 5 bases, V lost 6 bases, and 8 bases had no gene match.

J is TRBJ1-4 and V is TRBV4-3; 12 nucleotides match TRBD1. The CDR3 extends over 15 amino acids. Germline lookup yields CDR1 LGHNA and CDR2 YSLEER. V was clipped by 0 bases and J by 10 bases; unmatched bases: 3. The CDR3 spells CASSQEGDRGRKLFF. CDR3 bases: TGCGCCAGCAGCCAAGAGGGGGACAGGGGGCGAAAACTGTTTTTT.

Written as DNA, the CDR3 is TGCAGTGCTAGAGAAGGGACTAGCGGGGTCAAAGCCTACGAGCAGTACTTC. As protein: CSAREGTSGVKAYEQYF. The V gene is TRBV20-1, the J gene TRBJ2-7; 13 nucleotides align to TRBD2. Germline assignment: CDR1 DFQATT and CDR2 SNEGSKA (reference sequence). This CDR3 region has 17 residues. Germline trimming cut 0 bases from V and 2 bases from J; bases unmatched to any gene: 7.

This clonotype was picked up many times. V is TRBV7-3 and J is TRBJ1-1, with no clear D. The CDR3 is 13 residues long. CDR1 is SGHTA, CDR2 FQGTGA, per germline. Trimming cost V 3 bases and J 1 base, with 6 bases left between them. The CDR3 sequence: CASSFGANTEAFF. CDR3 nucleotide sequence: TGTGCCAGCAGCTTCGGAGCGAACACTGAAGCTTTCTTT.

This clonotype was counted ten times or more. The chain recombines TRBV10-3 with TRBJ2-7; TRBD1 or TRBD2 may be the D gene (6 bases each). The CDR3 covers 15 residues. From germline, CDR1 is ENHRY and CDR2 SYGVKD. Trimming shortened V by 10 bases and J by 4 bases, and 23 bases separated the two germline ends. CDR3 in DNA: TGTGCCACCTCAGAACAGGGCTCGGGGACTTACGAGCAGTACTTC. Its translation is CATSEQGSGTYEQYF.

In its sample, this clonotype was seen many times. In nucleotides, the CDR3 is TGTGCCAGCAGTAACGCAGGGGTGAACACTGAAGCTTTCTTT. This sequence encodes CASSNAGVNTEAFF. The genes are TRBV2 and TRBJ1-1, with D possibly being TRBD1 (6 bases). V gave up 5 bases and J gave up 0 bases, with 10 bases separating them. The germline CDR1 and CDR2 sequences are SNHLY and FYNNEI. The CDR3 is made up of 14 amino acids. Supplemented by reference TRBV2 and TRBJ1-1, the full variable domain reads EPEVTQTPSHQVTQMGQEVILRCVPISNHLYFYWYRQILGQKVEFLVSFYNNEISEKSEIFDDQFSVERPDGSNFTLKIRSTKLEDSAMYFCASSNAGVNTEAFFGQGTRLTVV.